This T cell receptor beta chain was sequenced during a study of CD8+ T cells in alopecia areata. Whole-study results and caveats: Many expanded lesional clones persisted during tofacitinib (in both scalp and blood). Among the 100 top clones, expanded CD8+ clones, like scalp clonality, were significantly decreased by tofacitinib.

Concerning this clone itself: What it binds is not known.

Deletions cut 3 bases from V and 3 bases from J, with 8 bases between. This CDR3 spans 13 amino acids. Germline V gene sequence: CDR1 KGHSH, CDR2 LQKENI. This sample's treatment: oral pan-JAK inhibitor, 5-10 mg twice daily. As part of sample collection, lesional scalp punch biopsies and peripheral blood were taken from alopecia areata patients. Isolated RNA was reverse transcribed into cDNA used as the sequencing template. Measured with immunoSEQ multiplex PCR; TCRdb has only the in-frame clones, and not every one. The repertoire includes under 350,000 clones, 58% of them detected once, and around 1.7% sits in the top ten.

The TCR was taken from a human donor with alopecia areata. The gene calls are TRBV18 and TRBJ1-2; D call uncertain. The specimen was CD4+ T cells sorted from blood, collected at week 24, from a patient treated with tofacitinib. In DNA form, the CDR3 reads TGTGCCAGCTCACCCCAACAATACTATGGCTACACCTTC. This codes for CASSPQQYYGYTF. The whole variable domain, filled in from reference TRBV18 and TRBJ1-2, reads NAGVMQNPRHLVRRRGQEARLRCSPMKGHSHVYWYRQLPEEGLKFMVYLQKENIIDESGMPKERFSAEFPKEGPSILRIQQVVRGDSAAYFCASSPQQYYGYTFGSGTRLTVV.